This T cell receptor beta chain is from a study of metastatic and nonmetastatic thyroid tumors (dated by TCRdb to 2020 to 2022). Study-wide context: Repertoires from peripheral blood and from tumor or nodule tissue samples of malignant and benign thyroid patients were compared. General study outcomes and caveats: In both blood and tumor samples, malignant tumors were reported to have significantly higher TCR beta diversity than benign nodules.

Before undergoing thyroid surgery, none of the patients had been given any kind of treatment. The study retrospectively analysed patient clinical samples collected from about 2012 to 2018 using T-cell receptor beta sequencing. The protocol used for the library was PCR. Instrument on record: Illumina HiSeq 4000. High-throughput sequencing was used to profile the TCR beta-chain CDR3 region of every patient. From the authors' description of their analysis: The researchers built a classifier to tell apart papillary thyroid cancer patients with distant metastasis, based on CDR3 differences among clinicopathological groups. The Shannon index was used to assess repertoire diversity, and the Morisita-Horn index was used to assess tumor-blood repertoire similarity. TCRdb itself trimmed the public reads at Q25 with fastp, ran MiXCR and retained productive beta chains. The authors' filters were not applied to this entry. Counted in this sample were 30,000 to 35,000 clones; less than 30% of them appeared once. 7.8% of the sample is taken by the ten largest.

About this clone itself: Its target antigen remains unknown. Nothing much larger sits one base from this clone, and base qualities are not available.

The CDR3, from cysteine to phenylalanine, totals 16 residues. Of the read, only the CDR3 DNA is kept; its 48 bases are in frame from base 1. From a lookup of the germline V gene, CDR1 and CDR2 are SNHLY and FYNNEI. V is reduced by 7 bases and J by 5 bases, leaving a spacing of 23 bases between them. Sequencing used blood. This sequence was found in a female donor with papillary thyroid cancer or a benign thyroid nodule (not recorded which). Some clones in this sample may be carry-over from other donors' samples. The rearranged segments are TRBV2 and TRBJ1-1; the D gene is perhaps TRBD1, from 6 matching bases. Here is the DNA: TGTGCCAGCATCTACAATCGGGGACTGGGGGCTACTGAAGCTTTCTTT. Its translation reads: CASIYNRGLGATEAFF.